This record looks at one T cell receptor (beta chain) sequence and its context. Its antigen is unknown. The sample originates from a study of shared clonotypes between healthy human individuals. Those who donated were healthy HIV-negative adults, with no recent acute infections or vaccinations reported. Naive CD4+ cells were CD45RA-selected; the remaining cells were memory. Study conclusions and caveats: Specimens sampled were limited to blood, with tissue repertoires likely differing.

TCRdb's copy holds only in-frame clones and misses some; the assay was immunoSEQ multiplex PCR. The repertoire holds some 790,000 clones, with roughly 72% as singletons. This CDR3 is built from 13 residues. Germline CDR1 SGHRS, CDR2 YFSETQ. V lost 0 bases to trimming and J lost 3 bases, with 6 bases between them. This sequence joins TRBV5-1 and TRBJ2-5; D ambiguous. The sequenced sample consisted of memory CD4+ T cells sorted from blood. The subset here: CD45RA-negative fraction. The TCR sequence derives from a woman in her twenties or thirties in good health. The DNA for the CDR3 is TGCGCCAGCAGCTTGGCATGGAAAGAGACCCAGTACTTC. It yields the protein CASSLAWKETQYF.